One T cell receptor beta chain is described in this entry. Assay used: immunoSEQ multiplex PCR; TCRdb lists only in-frame clones, some missing. The table shows approximately 340,000 clones, with 67% occurring only once. The sample belongs to a study of cytotoxic CD8 clonotypes in ibrutinib-treated CLL. The sample consisted of PBMCs, taken after 36 months of ibrutinib treatment. The origin of this receptor is a human donor with chronic lymphocytic leukemia.

CDR3 loop: CASSPAGGLGTGELFF. In DNA form, the CDR3 reads TGTGCCAGCAGTCCAGCGGGGGGCCTTGGCACCGGGGAGCTGTTTTTT. This chain uses TRBV9 with TRBJ2-2; the match to TRBD2 covers 9 bases. There are 16 residues in the CDR3. V shed 5 bases, J shed 4 bases, and the junction held 9 bases outside the gene matches. CDR1 and CDR2 (germline): SGDLS, YYNGEE. The full variable domain, in which reference TRBV9 and TRBJ2-2 provide the parts outside the CDR3, is DSGVTQTPKHLITATGQRVTLRCSPRSGDLSVYWYQQSLDQGLQFLIQYYNGEERAKGNILERFSAQQFPDLHSELNLSSLELGDSALYFCASSPAGGLGTGELFFGEGSRLTVL.